Below, one TCR beta chain is given with its context. TCRdb ran MiXCR on the RT-PCR reads and lists one entry per CDR3 protein. Of about 480,000 distinct CDR3 sequences in the sample, approximately 9.9% are singletons; the top ten hold approximately 12%. Germline V lookup: CDR1 KGHSH, CDR2 LQKENI. The V and J ends lost 5 bases and 0 bases respectively, with 26 bases between them. The CDR3 covers 20 residues. This specimen comes from a study of response to subunit inactivated influenza vaccine. This sample comprised PBMCs from blood, obtained about 40 days after vaccination. The chain couples TRBV18 to TRBJ2-1; a weak D match, TRBD1 (6 bases). The clonotype comes from a man aged 50 to 60 who received an inactivated influenza vaccine. This CDR3 reads CASSKNKQGMYVSSYNEQFF. The CDR3 DNA follows: TGTGCCAGCTCAAAAAATAAGCAGGGGATGTATGTGAGCTCCTACAATGAGCAGTTCTTC.